The 32 T cell receptor beta chains below come from one sample, sequenced in a study of T cell changes during pregnancy in multiple sclerosis. Generated by immunoSEQ multiplex PCR, the TCRdb table keeps only in-frame clones and is missing some. The sample has 39,000 or so clones, around 90% seen once. Sequencing used CD8+ T cells from peripheral blood mononuclear cells, obtained in the first trimester of pregnancy. The source is a female donor with multiple sclerosis, enrolled in a pregnancy study.

The rearrangement joins TRBV13 to TRBJ1-2; 7 nucleotides match TRBD1. CDR1 is PRHDT and CDR2 is FYEKMQ in the germline V gene (reference sequence). The CDR3 runs to 16 residues. V lost 3 bases, J lost 0 bases, and 7 bases stayed unmatched. The CDR3 here is CASSFEGTVANYGYTF. CDR3 nucleotides: TGTGCCAGCAGCTTTGAGGGGACAGTAGCTAACTATGGCTACACCTTC.

This clone was observed a handful of times. Other DNA sequences in the sample encode the same CDR3. In DNA, the CDR3 is TGTGCCAGCAGTCTTACAGGGGCTGAAGCTTTCTTT. This translates into CASSLTGAEAFF. The chain links TRBV27 to TRBJ1-1; 7 nucleotides align to TRBD1. Germline values: CDR1 MNHEY, CDR2 SMNVEV (reference sequence). The CDR3 extends over 12 amino acids. J lost 6 bases, V lost 5 bases, and 3 bases had no gene match.

This chain links TRBV29-1 with TRBJ1-5, with D maybe TRBD1 (6 bases). The CDR3 has 14 amino acids. The V and J ends lost 0 bases and 2 bases respectively, with 8 bases between them. Germline V CDR1 and CDR2: SQVTM, ANQGSEA. The CDR3 region is CSVEESGGNQPQHF. CDR3 coding DNA: TGCAGCGTTGAAGAATCAGGGGGCAATCAGCCCCAGCATTTT.

DNA of the CDR3: TGTGCCAGTAGTCAAACGGTCTCTTACGAGCAGTACTTC. This sequence encodes CASSQTVSYEQYF. The chain carries TRBV19 and TRBJ2-7, with D unclear. Trimming took off 5 bases at V and 4 bases at J, with 12 bases between the two ends. The CDR3 contains 13 residues. Germline loops: CDR1 LNHDA, CDR2 SQIVND (reference sequence).

The rearrangement uses TRBV30 and TRBJ1-1; 7 bases fit TRBD1. The CDR3 is 12 residues long. Germline CDR1 and CDR2: GTSNPN and SVGIG (reference sequence). With 6 bases clipped from V and 9 bases from J, the junction kept 10 bases outside the gene matches. CDR3 in amino acids: CACRRGPWKAFF. The CDR3, as DNA: TGTGCCTGCCGGAGGGGGCCCTGGAAAGCTTTCTTT.

This chain joins TRBV9 and TRBJ2-3, with no clear D. Germline CDR1 is SGDLS and CDR2 is YYNGEE. The CDR3 covers 14 residues. With 0 bases removed from V and 5 bases from J, the gap between germline ends came to 10 bases. CDR3 region: CASSVAGVVDTQYF. As DNA, the CDR3 is TGTGCCAGCAGCGTAGCCGGAGTCGTAGATACGCAGTATTTT.

In DNA, the CDR3 is TGTGCCAGCAGCCGGACAGGGATCAATCAGCCCCAGCATTTT. Translating gives CASSRTGINQPQHF. The chain links TRBV6-6 to TRBJ1-5, with 8 bases that match TRBD1. CDR1 is MNHNY, CDR2 SVGAGI, per germline (reference sequence). J lost 3 bases, V lost 6 bases, and 4 bases had no gene match. CDR3 length: 14 residues.

The chain recombines TRBV4-3 with TRBJ2-3; perhaps TRBD1 as D (5 bases). This CDR3 is 19 amino acids long. Per germline, CDR1 LGHNA and CDR2 YSLEER. V lost 0 bases and J lost 4, with 23 bases in between. Written as DNA, the CDR3 is TGCGCCAGCAGCCAAGATAAAGAAGTCAGGCAGGGCCGGGCAGATACGCAGTATTTT. Translated, it gives CASSQDKEVRQGRADTQYF.

The chain has TRBV30 and TRBJ2-5, with a weak D call TRBD2 (6 bases). Looked up from germline, CDR1 is GTSNPN and CDR2 is SVGIG (reference sequence). The V end was cut by 3 bases, the J end by 5 bases, with 13 bases between. This CDR3 region has 13 residues. This CDR3 is CAWRGWGEETQYF. In DNA, the CDR3 is TGTGCCTGGAGAGGGTGGGGGGAGGAGACCCAGTACTTC.

The gene calls are TRBV4-3 and TRBJ2-7; TRBD1 matches 7 bases. This CDR3 has 16 amino acids. Germline V gives CDR1 LGHNA, CDR2 YSLEER. J was trimmed by 1 base and V by 1 base; bases with no gene match: 7. The CDR3 region is CASSQVAGGRSYEQYF. DNA for the CDR3: TGCGCCAGCAGCCAAGTTGCAGGGGGAAGGTCCTACGAGCAGTACTTC.

This chain joins TRBV19 and TRBJ2-1; weak D call: TRBD1 (5 bases). CDR1 and CDR2 from the germline V gene are LNHDA and SQIVND (reference sequence). V was trimmed by 7 bases and J by 6 bases, leaving 22 bases between them. This CDR3 spans 16 amino acids. CDR3 sequence (DNA): TGTGCCAGTACCCCCCAGCGAAGGGGATTGGGCAATGAGCAGTTCTTC. The encoded protein is CASTPQRRGLGNEQFF.

The chain carries TRBV19 and TRBJ1-2; TRBD1 agrees at 7 bases. This CDR3 has 15 amino acids. V lost 5 bases, J lost 4 bases, and 10 bases stayed unmatched. Germline V gene lookup returns CDR1 LNHDA and CDR2 SQIVND (reference sequence). The CDR3 here is CASSAGGQPVYGYTF. In DNA, the CDR3 is TGTGCCAGTAGTGCGGGGGGACAGCCAGTCTATGGCTACACCTTC.

The chain carries TRBV7-3 and TRBJ2-3; 10 bases map to TRBD2. The ends lost 6 bases at V and 1 base at J; junction bases unmatched: 1. Germline CDR1 is SGHTA and CDR2 is FQGTGA. The CDR3 length is 14 residues. The CDR3 reads CASRGTSGTDTQYF. CDR3 nucleotides: TGTGCCAGCAGGGGGACTAGCGGCACAGATACGCAGTATTTT.

The genes are TRBV4-1 and TRBJ2-1; perhaps TRBD1 as D (6 bases). Germline assignment: CDR1 MGHRA and CDR2 YSYEKL. This CDR3 region has 15 residues. The V and J ends lost 4 bases and 0 bases respectively, with 10 bases between them. The CDR3 DNA is TGCGCCAGCAGCCTTAGACAGGACTCCTACAATGAGCAGTTCTTC. It is translated as CASSLRQDSYNEQFF.

This chain joins TRBV6-5 and TRBJ1-5; 8 bases are a match to TRBD1. CDR1 and CDR2 from the germline V gene are MNHEY and SVGAGI. CDR3 size: 13 residues. The trim removed 8 bases at V and 4 bases at J, leaving 4 bases unmatched. The CDR3 bases are TGTGCCAGCGGACAGGGTGGGAATCAGCCCCAGCATTTT. It yields the protein CASGQGGNQPQHF.

The CDR3 here is CASSFQGPSNEQFF. Written as DNA, the CDR3 is TGTGCCAGCAGCTTTCAGGGCCCTTCCAATGAGCAGTTCTTC. The gene calls are TRBV5-6 and TRBJ2-1, with D possibly matching TRBD1 (5 bases). The length of the CDR3 is 14 residues. In germline, CDR1 is SGHDT, CDR2 YYEEEE. Trimming stripped 2 bases from V and 6 bases from J, with 12 bases between.

The chain links TRBV10-2 to TRBJ2-2; D is uncertain. The length of the CDR3 is 14 residues. Germline CDR1 reads WSHSY; CDR2 reads SAAADI. V dropped 0 bases and J dropped 4 bases, with 6 bases sitting between them. CDR3 bases: TGCGCCAGCAGTGAGTCGCTTAGCACCGGGGAGCTGTTTTTT. Its protein is CASSESLSTGELFF.

A word on this clone: In the same sample, other DNA sequences code for this CDR3. This CDR3 reads CASSQGTGDEKLFF. DNA for the CDR3: TGCGCCAGCAGCCAAGGGACAGGGGATGAAAAACTGTTTTTT. The genes are TRBV4-1 and TRBJ1-4; 9 bases fit TRBD1. Germline lookup yields CDR1 MGHRA and CDR2 YSYEKL. The CDR3 is 14 residues long. The V segment lost 1 base and the J segment 6 bases; nucleotides outside the gene matches: 0.

The rearrangement links TRBV25-1 to TRBJ1-2, with 8 positions matching TRBD1. V was pared by 5 bases and J by 3 bases, with 5 bases of the junction left unmatched. Germline lookup yields CDR1 MGHDK and CDR2 SYGVNS. The CDR3 sequence is 14 residues long. The CDR3 coding sequence is TGTGCCAGCAGTATACAGGGGGTCTACTATGGCTACACCTTC. The encoded protein is CASSIQGVYYGYTF.

The chain has TRBV7-6 and TRBJ2-1; D might be TRBD1 (5 bases). Trimming cost V 8 bases and J 0 bases, with 17 bases left between them. CDR1 SGHVS and CDR2 FNYEAQ come from the germline V gene. This CDR3 is built from 16 residues. This CDR3 is CASDTRAQGSYNEQFF. The CDR3 DNA reads TGTGCCAGCGACACCAGGGCCCAGGGCTCCTACAATGAGCAGTTCTTC.

The chain links TRBV11-2 to TRBJ2-4, with a possible D match to TRBD2 (6 bases). The germline V gene encodes CDR1 SGHAT and CDR2 FQNNGV. The V end lost 5 bases, the J end lost 0 bases, and 17 bases lay between the germline ends. CDR3 size: 17 residues. CDR3 DNA sequence: TGTGCCAGCAGCCCCCCAATGGAGGGTTTAGCCAAAAACATTCAGTACTTC. Amino acid sequence: CASSPPMEGLAKNIQYF.

The genes are TRBV19 and TRBJ1-2; D is perhaps TRBD1 (5 bases). The CDR3 is made up of 16 amino acids. The ends were cut back, 6 bases at V and 3 bases at J, with 20 bases in the middle. Per germline, CDR1 LNHDA and CDR2 SQIVND (reference sequence). The CDR3 DNA reads TGTGCCAGTAGATCAATGCTACAGGTTTGGGACTATGGCTACACCTTC. Amino acids: CASRSMLQVWDYGYTF. Full variable domain (remainder filled in from reference TRBV19 and TRBJ1-2): DGGITQSPKYLFRKEGQNVTLSCEQNLNHDAMYWYRQDPGQGLRLIYYSQIVNDFQKGDIAEGYSVSREKKESFPLTVTSAQKNPTAFYLCASRSMLQVWDYGYTFGSGTRLTVV.

The chain couples TRBV7-9 to TRBJ2-1; tentative D call: TRBD2 (5 bases). The V end lost 5 bases, the J end lost 7 bases, and 9 bases lay between the germline ends. Germline CDR1 is SEHNR and CDR2 is FQNEAQ (reference sequence). This CDR3 region has 12 residues. CDR3 protein: CASSEGGNEQFF. The CDR3, as DNA: TGTGCCAGCAGCGAGGGCGGAAATGAGCAGTTCTTC. Looking up the rest from reference TRBV7-9 and TRBJ2-1 gives the full variable domain: DTGVSQNPRHKITKRGQNVTFRCDPISEHNRLYWYRQTLGQGPEFLTYFQNEAQLEKSRLLSDRFSAERPKGSFSTLEIQRTEQGDSAMYLCASSEGGNEQFFGPGTRLTVL.

This clone was counted a single time. This sequence joins TRBV7-9 and TRBJ2-7; D is undetermined. This CDR3 has 11 amino acids. Deletions cut 5 bases from V and 2 bases from J, with 4 bases between. The V gene's germline CDR1 is SEHNR and CDR2 FQNEAQ (reference sequence). Here the CDR3 DNA reads TGTGCCAGCAGCGCGCCCTACGAGCAGTACTTC. The encoded protein is CASSAPYEQYF. The full variable domain, completed using reference TRBV7-9 and TRBJ2-7, is DTGVSQNPRHKITKRGQNVTFRCDPISEHNRLYWYRQTLGQGPEFLTYFQNEAQLEKSRLLSDRFSAERPKGSFSTLEIQRTEQGDSAMYLCASSAPYEQYFGPGTRLTVT.

The CDR3 region has the DNA TGTGCCAGCAGCCCGCCCCCGGGTACCGGGGAGCTGTTTTTT. Translated: CASSPPPGTGELFF. The J gene is TRBJ2-2, the V gene TRBV11-2; D remains unclear. This CDR3 is 14 amino acids long. Germline CDR1 is SGHAT and CDR2 is FQNNGV. The germline V and J ends were trimmed by 5 bases and 5 bases, with 12 bases remaining between them. Looking up the rest from reference TRBV11-2 and TRBJ2-2 gives the full variable domain: EAGVAQSPRYKIIEKRQSVAFWCNPISGHATLYWYQQILGQGPKLLIQFQNNGVVDDSQLPKDRFSAERLKGVDSTLKIQPAKLEDSAVYLCASSPPPGTGELFFGEGSRLTVL.

The V call is TRBV19, the J call TRBJ1-5, with 7 bases aligning to TRBD1. This CDR3 has 15 amino acids. After removal of 3 bases from V and 2 bases from J, the junction contained 4 bases not matched to a gene. Germline V gives CDR1 LNHDA, CDR2 SQIVND (reference sequence). CDR3 coding DNA: TGTGCCAGTAGTATCGAAGACAGGGGCAATCAGCCCCAGCATTTT. Its translation: CASSIEDRGNQPQHF.

CDR3 amino acids: CASLRRGTGRTDTQYF. The CDR3, as DNA: TGTGCCAGCCTACGGCGGGGGACAGGGCGCACAGATACGCAGTATTTT. The V and J genes are TRBV7-7 and TRBJ2-3, with 9 bases that match TRBD1. The CDR3 contains 16 residues. CDR1 is SSHAT, CDR2 FNYEAQ, per germline (reference sequence). The ends lost 8 bases at V and 1 base at J; junction bases unmatched: 10.

The chain recombines TRBV5-1 with TRBJ2-7; TRBD1 matches 7 bases. Germline trimming cut 4 bases from V and 1 base from J; bases unmatched to any gene: 5. The germline gives CDR1 SGHRS, CDR2 YFSETQ. The CDR3 has 14 amino acids. This chain's CDR3 is CASSRRDSSYEQYF. As DNA, the CDR3 is TGCGCCAGCAGCCGCAGGGACAGTTCCTACGAGCAGTACTTC. Complete variable domain (other parts from reference TRBV5-1 and TRBJ2-7): KAGVTQTPRYLIKTRGQQVTLSCSPISGHRSVSWYQQTPGQGLQFLFEYFSETQRNKGNFPGRFSGRQFSNSRSEMNVSTLELGDSALYLCASSRRDSSYEQYFGPGTRLTVT.

CDR3 coding DNA: TGCGCCAGCAGCTTCCGGGACAGCCCCGTGTGTGAAATTGGAGATACGCAGTATTTT. Residues: CASSFRDSPVCEIGDTQYF. The chain couples TRBV5-1 to TRBJ2-3, with 7 bases matching TRBD1. Germline V lookup: CDR1 SGHRS, CDR2 YFSETQ. Trimming at V came to 2 bases and at J to 5 bases, leaving 20 bases not matched to a gene. The CDR3 spans 19 residues.

V gene TRBV9 combines with J gene TRBJ2-1, with 14 bases aligning to TRBD2. V lost 3 bases and J lost 6; bases outside the gene matches: 2. Germline V gene data show CDR1 as SGDLS and CDR2 as YYNGEE. The CDR3 spans 15 residues. DNA of the CDR3: TGTGCCAGCAGCGCGGGACTAGCGGGAGCCAATGAGCAGTTCTTC. Translated, it gives CASSAGLAGANEQFF. Looking up the rest from reference TRBV9 and TRBJ2-1 gives the full variable domain: DSGVTQTPKHLITATGQRVTLRCSPRSGDLSVYWYQQSLDQGLQFLIQYYNGEERAKGNILERFSAQQFPDLHSELNLSSLELGDSALYFCASSAGLAGANEQFFGPGTRLTVL.

The CDR3 reads CASSLYAPGQNNEQFF. The CDR3 nucleotides are TGTGCCAGCAGCTTATACGCACCGGGACAGAACAATGAGCAGTTCTTC. The J gene is TRBJ2-1, the V gene TRBV7-6; 7 nucleotides match TRBD1. The CDR3 is 16 amino acids. The germline V gene encodes CDR1 SGHVS and CDR2 FNYEAQ. After removal of 2 bases from V and 5 bases from J, the junction contained 9 bases not matched to a gene.

This chain links TRBV4-2 with TRBJ2-2; a possible D gene is TRBD2 (5 bases). Germline V CDR1 and CDR2: LGHNA, YNFKEQ. This CDR3 region has 15 residues. V lost 4 bases to trimming and J lost 3 bases, with 12 bases between them. Here the CDR3 DNA reads TGTGCCAGCAGCCCGCCGGGAAGGCACACCGGGGAGCTGTTTTTT. It yields the protein CASSPPGRHTGELFF.